A selection of T cell receptor beta chains follows, all from one sample in a study of blood T cells in healthy people across ages. In TCRdb, the 5' RACE reads were re-called with MiXCR into one record per CDR3 protein. Of some 1,800,000 distinct CDR3 sequences in the sample, 39% were seen once. The sequenced sample consisted of blood. Receptors were obtained from a human donor in good health. The CDR3 runs from the conserved cysteine through the conserved F or W.

>TRBV19|TRBJ2-3
CASSIAGTDTQYF
>TRBV4-3|TRBJ2-3
CASSQEATGSSTDTQYF
>TRBV7-8|TRBJ1-5
CASSSFSNQPQHF
>TRBV6-2/TRBV6-3|TRBJ1-1
CASSSLQPEAFF
>TRBV7-2|TRBJ1-2
CASSLRIGYTF
>TRBV18|TRBJ1-2
CASSRSAEPTLYGYTF
>TRBV20-1|TRBJ2-3
CSATLTDTQYF
>TRBV12-3/TRBV12-4|TRBJ1-1
CASSLGAWGRNTEAFF
>TRBV20-1|TRBJ2-5
CSAQDGRRETQYF
>TRBV29-1|TRBJ1-2
CSVETQGVVYGYTF
>TRBV29-1|TRBJ2-6
CSAYLTGANVLTF
>TRBV10-3|TRBJ2-7
CAISESAFFSYEQYF
>TRBV6-5|TRBJ2-1
CASSYVQRFLAGREDNEQFF
>TRBV7-2|TRBJ1-2
CASSLRRTDDNYGYTF
>TRBV12-3/TRBV12-4|TRBJ1-6
CASSLVQGASPLHF
>TRBV12-3/TRBV12-4|TRBJ2-3
CASSLAGLAGVDTQYF
>TRBV10-3|TRBJ2-7
CAISESEGEKEQYF
>TRBV27|TRBJ1-5
CASSLSLYGNQPQHF
>TRBV20-1|TRBJ2-3
CSARASPDTQYF
>TRBV6-5|TRBJ2-7
CASSYSSVRDGYEQYF
>TRBV7-2|TRBJ1-1
CASSSRGYTEAFF
>TRBV2|TRBJ1-5
CASNHRESNQPQHF
>TRBV12-3/TRBV12-4|TRBJ2-3
CASIPGLAVTDAQYF
>TRBV20-1|TRBJ2-7
CSAREGHWSYEQYF
>TRBV28|TRBJ1-5
CASSIDRVGQPQHF
>TRBV27|TRBJ1-4
CASRGSDAGYNEKLFF
>TRBV29-1|TRBJ2-1
CSVGRGRDEQFF
>TRBV29-1|TRBJ1-2
CSTRTGGAIGYTF
>TRBV5-1|TRBJ1-1
CASSLGTRSTEAFF
>TRBV20-1|TRBJ2-5
CSARGQNKNQETQYF
>TRBV29-1|TRBJ2-7
CSVADRTPNEQYF
>TRBV20-1|TRBJ2-3
CSASGLVRADTQYF
>TRBV12-3/TRBV12-4|TRBJ2-7
CASTPGPYVKSYEQYF
>TRBV7-3|TRBJ2-1
CASSPNSLGNYNEQFF
>TRBV6-6|.
CASRPGDGYEQYF